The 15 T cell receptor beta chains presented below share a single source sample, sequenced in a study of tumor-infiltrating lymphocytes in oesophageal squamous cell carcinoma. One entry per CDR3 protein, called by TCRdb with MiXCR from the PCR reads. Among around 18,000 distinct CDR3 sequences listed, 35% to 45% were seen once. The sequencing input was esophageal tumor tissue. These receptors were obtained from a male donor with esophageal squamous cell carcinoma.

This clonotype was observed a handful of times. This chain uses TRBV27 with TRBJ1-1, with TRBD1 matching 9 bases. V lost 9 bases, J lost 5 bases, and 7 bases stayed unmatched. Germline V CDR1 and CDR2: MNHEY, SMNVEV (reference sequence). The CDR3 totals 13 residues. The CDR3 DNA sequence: TGTGCCAGTGCACAGGGGGCGCGGACTGAAGCTTTCTTT. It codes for CASAQGARTEAFF.

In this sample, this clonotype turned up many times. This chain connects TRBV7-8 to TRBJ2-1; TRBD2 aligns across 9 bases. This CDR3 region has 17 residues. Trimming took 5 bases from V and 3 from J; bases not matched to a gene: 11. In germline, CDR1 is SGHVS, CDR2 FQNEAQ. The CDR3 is CASSPLLLAGFYNEQFF. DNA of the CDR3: TGTGCCAGCAGCCCCCTGCTCCTAGCGGGGTTCTACAATGAGCAGTTCTTC.

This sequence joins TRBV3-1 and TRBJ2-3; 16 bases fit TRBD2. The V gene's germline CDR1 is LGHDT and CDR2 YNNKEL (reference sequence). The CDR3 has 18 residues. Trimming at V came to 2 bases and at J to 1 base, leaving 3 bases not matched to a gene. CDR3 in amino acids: CASSQKGLAGGGTDTQYF. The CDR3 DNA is TGTGCCAGCAGCCAAAAGGGACTAGCGGGGGGGGGCACAGATACGCAGTATTTT.

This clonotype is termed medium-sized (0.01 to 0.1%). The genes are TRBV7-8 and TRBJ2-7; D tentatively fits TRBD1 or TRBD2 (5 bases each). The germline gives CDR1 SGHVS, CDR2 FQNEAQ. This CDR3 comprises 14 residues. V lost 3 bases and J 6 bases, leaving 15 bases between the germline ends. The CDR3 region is CASSFRSGAGEQYF. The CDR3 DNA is TGTGCCAGCAGCTTTAGATCCGGGGCCGGCGAGCAGTACTTC.

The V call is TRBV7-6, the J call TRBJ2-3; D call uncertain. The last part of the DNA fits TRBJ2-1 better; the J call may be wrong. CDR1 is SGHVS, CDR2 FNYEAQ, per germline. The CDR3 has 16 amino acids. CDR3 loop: CASSLASSSFVDEQFF. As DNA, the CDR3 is TGTGCCAGCAGCTTAGCGTCCAGCTCTTTCGTCGATGAGCAGTTCTTC.

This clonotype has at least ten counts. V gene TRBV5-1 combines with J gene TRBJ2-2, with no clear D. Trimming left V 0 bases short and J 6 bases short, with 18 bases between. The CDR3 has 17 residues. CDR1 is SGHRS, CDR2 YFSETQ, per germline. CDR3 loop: CASSLGGGSLPAGELFF. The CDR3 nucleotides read TGCGCCAGCAGCTTGGGAGGTGGCAGTCTCCCCGCCGGGGAGCTGTTTTTT.

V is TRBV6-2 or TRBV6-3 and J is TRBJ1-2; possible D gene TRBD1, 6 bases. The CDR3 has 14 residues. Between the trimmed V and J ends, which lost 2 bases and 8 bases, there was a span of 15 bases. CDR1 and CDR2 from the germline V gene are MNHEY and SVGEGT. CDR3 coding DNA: TGTGCCAGCAGTTACCAAGGGGGGGGTGGAGGCTACACCTTC. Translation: CASSYQGGGGGYTF.

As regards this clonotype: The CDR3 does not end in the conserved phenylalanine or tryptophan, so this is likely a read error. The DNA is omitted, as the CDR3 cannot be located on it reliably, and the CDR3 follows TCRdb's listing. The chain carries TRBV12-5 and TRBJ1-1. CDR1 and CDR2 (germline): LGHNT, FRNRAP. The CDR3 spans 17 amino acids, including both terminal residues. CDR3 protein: CASGLELAGCTSSTSGQ.

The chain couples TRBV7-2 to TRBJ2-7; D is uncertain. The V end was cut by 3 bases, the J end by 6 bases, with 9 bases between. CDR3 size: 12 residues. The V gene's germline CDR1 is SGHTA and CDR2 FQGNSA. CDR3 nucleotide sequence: TGTGCCAGCAGCTTCGGGCTCGGCGAGCAGTACTTC. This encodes CASSFGLGEQYF.

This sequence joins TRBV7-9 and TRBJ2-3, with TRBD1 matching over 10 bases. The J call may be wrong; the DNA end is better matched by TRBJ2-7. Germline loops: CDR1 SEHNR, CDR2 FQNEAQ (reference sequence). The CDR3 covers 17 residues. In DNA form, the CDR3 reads TGTGCCAGCAGCGCAGTATGGGACAGGGGTTTCGCAGATACGCAGTACTTC. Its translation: CASSAVWDRGFADTQYF.

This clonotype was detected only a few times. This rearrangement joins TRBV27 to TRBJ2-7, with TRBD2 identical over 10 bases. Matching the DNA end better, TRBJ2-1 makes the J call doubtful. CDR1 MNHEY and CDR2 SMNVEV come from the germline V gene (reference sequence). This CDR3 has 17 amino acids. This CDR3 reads CASSSLAGVVGRNEQFF. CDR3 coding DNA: TGTGCCAGCAGTTCCCTAGCGGGAGTGGTGGGTAGGAATGAGCAGTTCTTC.

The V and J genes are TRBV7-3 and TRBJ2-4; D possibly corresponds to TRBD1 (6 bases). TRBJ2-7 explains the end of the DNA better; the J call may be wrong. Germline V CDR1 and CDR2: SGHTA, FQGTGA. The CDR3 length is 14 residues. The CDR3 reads CAHRGGPHSYEQYF. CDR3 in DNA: TGTGCCCACCGAGGGGGACCGCACTCCTACGAGCAGTACTTC.

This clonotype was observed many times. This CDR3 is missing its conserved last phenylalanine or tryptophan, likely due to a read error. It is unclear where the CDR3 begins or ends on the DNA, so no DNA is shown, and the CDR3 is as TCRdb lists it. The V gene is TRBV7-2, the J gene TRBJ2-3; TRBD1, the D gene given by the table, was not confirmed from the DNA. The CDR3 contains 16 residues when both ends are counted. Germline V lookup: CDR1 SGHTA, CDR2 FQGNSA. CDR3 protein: CASSRDRGLETQYFGP.

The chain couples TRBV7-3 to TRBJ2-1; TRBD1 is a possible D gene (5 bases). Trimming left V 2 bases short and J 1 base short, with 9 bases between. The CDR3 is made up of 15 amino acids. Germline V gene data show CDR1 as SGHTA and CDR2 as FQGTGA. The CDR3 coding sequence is TGTGCCAGCAGCTTACAGTCAGGGTCCTACAATGAGCAGTTCTTC. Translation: CASSLQSGSYNEQFF.

CDR3 region: CASSYQGGIQETQYF. The CDR3 DNA reads as TGTGCCAGCAGTTATCAGGGCGGGATCCAAGAGACCCAGTACTTC. The chain joins TRBV6-8 to TRBJ2-7; weak D call: TRBD2 (6 bases). Near its end, the DNA agrees better with TRBJ2-5, so the J call may be wrong. The germline gives CDR1 MNHGY, CDR2 SAAAGT. The CDR3 covers 15 residues.